The rows below give T cell receptor beta chains drawn from one sample of a study of Graves' ophthalmopathy and Graves' hyperthyroidism. MiXCR, run by TCRdb on the multiplex PCR reads, gives a single entry per CDR3 protein. In the table there are over 45,000 distinct CDR3 sequences, around 48% of which are singletons. Sequencing was done on a sample of peripheral blood. The origin of the receptors is an adult man with Graves' ophthalmopathy. The CDR3 runs from the conserved cysteine through the conserved F or W. The size entry is marked missing in some rows and otherwise reads once, few, many or a size class.

v_gene: TRBV9; abundance: -; j_gene: TRBJ1-1; CDR3aa: CASSAGTCEAFF
v_gene: TRBV7-8; abundance: -; j_gene: TRBJ2-7; CDR3aa: CASNLGGDRGDEQYF
v_gene: TRBV6-1; abundance: -; j_gene: TRBJ2-3; CDR3aa: CASSDRQVRNEQYF
v_gene: TRBV7-3; abundance: -; j_gene: TRBJ1-3; CDR3aa: CASSSKGGGNTIHF
v_gene: TRBV25-1; abundance: medium-sized; j_gene: TRBJ1-3; CDR3aa: CASSESKGLGNTIYF
v_gene: TRBV15; abundance: few; j_gene: TRBJ1-2; CDR3aa: CATSPRGTGINYGYTF
v_gene: TRBV9; abundance: once; j_gene: TRBJ1-6; CDR3aa: CASSVGQFNSPLHF
v_gene: TRBV12-1; abundance: few; j_gene: TRBJ1-5; CDR3aa: CASSSEGQGPENSNQPQHF
v_gene: TRBV6-6; abundance: many; j_gene: TRBJ1-1; CDR3aa: CASSGSQGYTEAFF
v_gene: TRBV5-1; abundance: many; j_gene: TRBJ2-1; CDR3aa: CASSLPGGAHEQFF
v_gene: TRBV20-1; abundance: many; j_gene: TRBJ2-2; CDR3aa: CSARVGGQGIGELFF
v_gene: TRBV7-2; abundance: -; j_gene: TRBJ2-7; CDR3aa: CASSYDGLIIYEQYF
v_gene: TRBV6-1; abundance: many; j_gene: TRBJ2-7; CDR3aa: CASGRTGAAYEQYF
v_gene: TRBV7-9; abundance: -; j_gene: TRBJ2-5; CDR3aa: CASSPGVGGQETQYF
v_gene: TRBV28; abundance: many; j_gene: TRBJ2-3; CDR3aa: CAIGLAIDTQYF
v_gene: TRBV6-6; abundance: -; j_gene: TRBJ2-3; CDR3aa: CASSYVTSGASDTQYF
v_gene: TRBV7-2; abundance: -; j_gene: TRBJ1-4; CDR3aa: CASSPGQMANEKLFF
v_gene: TRBV20-1; abundance: few; j_gene: TRBJ2-7; CDR3aa: CSARPRAYEQYF
v_gene: TRBV5-5; abundance: -; j_gene: TRBJ1-1; CDR3aa: CASSLVRRVGGNTEAFF
v_gene: TRBV20-1; abundance: many; j_gene: TRBJ2-1; CDR3aa: CSARDPTTSGGAYEQFF
v_gene: TRBV20-1; abundance: -; j_gene: TRBJ1-3; CDR3aa: CSASSYSYGNTIYF
v_gene: TRBV3-1; abundance: few; j_gene: TRBJ2-1; CDR3aa: CASSRESGLAGINEQFF